These T cell receptor beta chains were read from a single sample in a study of CD8 T cells in ankylosing spondylitis. TCRdb reprocessed the 5' RACE reads with MiXCR, giving one entry per CDR3 protein. The sample yields around 490,000 distinct CDR3 sequences, roughly 5.2% seen once. Sequencing was performed on blood, either unsorted or a sorted T cell fraction (not recorded which). These TCRs come from a male donor with ankylosing spondylitis. Both conserved end residues are part of each CDR3. The D gene is left open where the match is weak. Expanded clones get a size class; other rows say once, few or many, or leave the size out.

abundance	v_gene	j_gene	d_gene	CDR3nt	CDR3aa
.	TRBV5-1	TRBJ2-3	.	TGCGCCAGCACCCCTGGGTCGAGCACAGATACGCAGTATTTT	CASTPGSSTDTQYF
few	TRBV5-1	TRBJ2-1	.	TGCGCCAGCAGCCGGGGGACAGCTCCAATCTACAATGAGCAGTTCTTC	CASSRGTAPIYNEQFF
many	TRBV14	TRBJ2-7	.	TGTGCCAGCAGCCAAGTGCAGGGCGTTGAGCAGTACTTC	CASSQVQGVEQYF
many	TRBV28	TRBJ1-2	TRBD1	TGTGCCAGCAGTCCTCCGGGACAGGGATCCGGTGGCTACACCTTC	CASSPPGQGSGGYTF
many	TRBV10-3	TRBJ2-5	TRBD1	TGTGCCATCAGTGACAGTGGACAGGCACTGTACCAAGAGACCCAGTACTTC	CAISDSGQALYQETQYF
many	TRBV18	TRBJ2-5	TRBD2	TGTGCCAGCTCCCCTAGCGGGAGCACGGAGACCCAGTACTTC	CASSPSGSTETQYF
.	TRBV6-1	TRBJ2-3	.	TGTGCCAGCAGCCTAAGTTGGTCCGGGGTCGGCACAGATACGCAGTATTTT	CASSLSWSGVGTDTQYF
.	TRBV28	TRBJ2-7	.	TGTGCCAGCAGTTCCCCAATCGAGGCCTACGAGCAGTACTTC	CASSSPIEAYEQYF
many	TRBV7-9	TRBJ1-2	.	TGTGCCAGCAGCTTCCGCAGGAGCTATGGCTACACCTTC	CASSFRRSYGYTF
many	TRBV12-3/TRBV12-4	TRBJ2-7	TRBD2	TGTGCCAGCAGCTCCGGGACTAGCGTCTCCTACGAGCAGTACTTC	CASSSGTSVSYEQYF
many	TRBV7-2	TRBJ2-7	.	TGTGCCAGCAGCTCCGGGGTCAACGTACACGAGCAGTACTTC	CASSSGVNVHEQYF
many	TRBV20-1	TRBJ2-3	.	TGCAGTGCCCCCTTTGTCAGGGATACGCAGTATTTT	CSAPFVRDTQYF
many	TRBV27	TRBJ1-1	.	TGTGCCAGCAGTTTAATGACGACGGCGGAAGCTTTCTTT	CASSLMTTAEAFF
many	TRBV6-2/TRBV6-3	TRBJ2-1	.	TGTGCCAGCAGTCCCACCCCTAGCCGATTGAGGAATGAGCAGTTCTTC	CASSPTPSRLRNEQFF
.	TRBV20-1	TRBJ2-2	TRBD1	TGCAGTGCTGCAAGGGGGCCCGCGAACACCGGGGAGCTGTTTTTT	CSAARGPANTGELFF
many	TRBV11-2	TRBJ1-5	TRBD1	TGTGCCAGCAGCTTAAATCAGGGGGTCAACAGCAATCAGCCCCAGCATTTT	CASSLNQGVNSNQPQHF
.	TRBV7-2	TRBJ2-1	TRBD2	TGTGCCAGCAGCTTCGGACTAGCGGGGGGATACAATGAGCAGTTCTTC	CASSFGLAGGYNEQFF
many	TRBV5-4	TRBJ2-1	TRBD2	TGTGCCAGCAGCTTGAATGCGGGAGCTGTGGGTGAGCAGTTCTTC	CASSLNAGAVGEQFF
many	TRBV20-1	TRBJ1-4	.	TGCAGTGCTAGAGGTCTTGTTTCGGAAAAACTGTTTTTT	CSARGLVSEKLFF
.	TRBV5-1	TRBJ2-5	TRBD1	TGCGCCAGCAGCCTAAACCCGACAGGGGCCCAAGAGACCCAGTACTTC	CASSLNPTGAQETQYF
many	TRBV7-9	TRBJ1-2	.	TGTGCCAGCAGCTTAGAATACCTATTTAACTATGGCTACACCTTC	CASSLEYLFNYGYTF
many	TRBV20-1	TRBJ2-7	TRBD2	TGCAGTGCCCCGAAAGCGGGAGTCTACGAGCAGTACTTC	CSAPKAGVYEQYF
.	TRBV7-2	TRBJ2-7	TRBD1	TGTGCCAGCAGCTTAGCTTTGCGACAGGGGTCCTACGAGCAGTACTTC	CASSLALRQGSYEQYF
many	TRBV9	TRBJ1-3	.	TGTGCCAGCAGCCTCGGGACTTACAACTCTGGAAACACCATATATTTT	CASSLGTYNSGNTIYF
.	TRBV18	TRBJ2-7	TRBD1	TGTGCCAGCTCACCTCAGGGACAGAGTCTCTACGAGCAGTACTTC	CASSPQGQSLYEQYF
many	TRBV4-3	TRBJ1-1	.	TGCGCCAGCAGCCAAGCACCCAGGGGTGGCACTGAAGCTTTCTTT	CASSQAPRGGTEAFF
many	TRBV12-3/TRBV12-4	TRBJ1-1	.	TGTGCCAGCAGTTTGTACAGGTTGAACACTGAAGCTTTCTTT	CASSLYRLNTEAFF
many	TRBV5-1	TRBJ2-7	.	TGCGCCAGCAGTTTGGGAATTTTCCACGAGCAGTACTTC	CASSLGIFHEQYF
few	TRBV2	TRBJ2-3	.	TGTGCCAGCAGTGAGCACAGGAACACAGATACGCAGTATTTT	CASSEHRNTDTQYF
many	TRBV5-1	TRBJ1-2	.	TGCGCCAGCAGCCCCGGGGCAGTCTACTATGGCTACACCTTC	CASSPGAVYYGYTF
many	TRBV28	TRBJ2-3	.	TGTGCCAGCAGGCGGACTCTAACGGGAGATACGCAGTATTTT	CASRRTLTGDTQYF
many	TRBV20-1	TRBJ2-7	TRBD1	TGCAGTGCTAGACTCCCTCCGGGACAGGGGGCCTACGAGCAGTACTTC	CSARLPPGQGAYEQYF
.	TRBV28	TRBJ2-5	TRBD2	TGTGCCAGCAGTTGGCCTCCCACGACTAGCGGGGCCAAACCGAAAAAGACCCAGTACTTC	CASSWPPTTSGAKPKKTQYF
many	TRBV11-2	TRBJ2-1	.	TGTGCCAGCAGCTCCTACAGGGTCAGTGAGCAGTTCTTC	CASSSYRVSEQFF
few	TRBV5-1	TRBJ2-1	TRBD2	TGCGCCAGCACTCCTAGCGGGGGAAGGCCCTACAATGAGCAGTTCTTC	CASTPSGGRPYNEQFF
.	TRBV7-8	TRBJ2-1	.	TGTGCCAGCAGCGCAAATAGAGGCAATGAGCAGTTCTTC	CASSANRGNEQFF
many	TRBV29-1	TRBJ1-1	.	TGCAGCGTTGTCTGGGGGCTGAACACTGAAGCTTTCTTT	CSVVWGLNTEAFF
many	TRBV6-2/TRBV6-3	TRBJ2-2	TRBD2	TGTGCCAGCAGTTTCCTAAGCGGGACGACTAACACCGGGGAGCTGTTTTTT	CASSFLSGTTNTGELFF
.	TRBV30	TRBJ2-1	.	TGTGCCTGGACCCTCCGGGGCTCCTACAATGAGCAGTTCTTC	CAWTLRGSYNEQFF
many	TRBV27	TRBJ2-1	.	TGTGCCAGCAGTTTATCGGACCCTGCGCTGGGCGATGAGCAGTTCTTC	CASSLSDPALGDEQFF
many	TRBV11-1	TRBJ2-1	TRBD2	TGTGCCAGCAGCTTAGGAGCGGGGGGTCTAAGGGATGAGCAGTTCTTC	CASSLGAGGLRDEQFF
many	TRBV5-1	TRBJ1-1	.	TGCGCCAGCAGCGAGGCCCCGGGGGGCCGGGGCACTGAAGCTTTCTTT	CASSEAPGGRGTEAFF
many	TRBV20-1	TRBJ1-2	TRBD1	TGCAGTGCTGTCAGGGGGCTCGGCTATGGCTACACCTTC	CSAVRGLGYGYTF
.	TRBV7-6	TRBJ2-7	.	TGTGCCAGCAGCTTAGCGGGGCACCTCTCCTACGAGCAGTACTTC	CASSLAGHLSYEQYF
many	TRBV20-1	TRBJ2-5	.	TGCAGTGCTAGAGGTTGGGTCCAAGAGACCCAGTACTTC	CSARGWVQETQYF
many	TRBV15	TRBJ2-5	.	TGTGCCACCAGCAGAGATAGAACACCTCAAGAGACCCAGTACTTC	CATSRDRTPQETQYF
.	TRBV4-1	TRBJ2-1	.	TGCGCCAGCAGCTCCTCAGGGTTAACGCTTTGGAATGAGCAGTTCTTC	CASSSSGLTLWNEQFF
.	TRBV28	TRBJ2-6	TRBD1	TGTGCCAGCCAGACAGGGGGGTTTTCTGGGGCCAACGTCCTGACTTTC	CASQTGGFSGANVLTF
.	TRBV20-1	TRBJ1-2	TRBD1	TGCAGTGCTAGAGATACGAACAGGGGGCGAGGTGGCTACACCTTC	CSARDTNRGRGGYTF
.	TRBV7-9	TRBJ1-2	TRBD1	TGTGCCAGCAGCTCTTCCGGGACAGGGGGCCTCGTGGGTGGCTACACCTTC	CASSSSGTGGLVGGYTF
many	TRBV5-1	TRBJ2-1	TRBD1	TGCGCCAGCAGCGGGAACCGGACAGGCGGCCGGTTCTTC	CASSGNRTGGRFF
many	TRBV12-3/TRBV12-4	TRBJ1-2	.	TGTGCCAGCAGTGCGGGCCTCACTGTTAACTATGCCTACACCTTC	CASSAGLTVNYAYTF
many	TRBV29-1	TRBJ2-1	.	TGCAGCGTATTGGGCGAAAACAATGAGCAGTTCTTC	CSVLGENNEQFF
many	TRBV7-3	TRBJ1-6	.	TGTGCCAGCAGCTCTACTGGACAGTATAATTCACCCCTCCACTTT	CASSSTGQYNSPLHF